This passage covers 17 T cell receptor beta chains from one sample sequenced in a study of T cell clonotyping in hematopoietic cell transplantation. Some clones are missing from TCRdb's copy, which holds only in-frame ones; the method was immunoSEQ multiplex PCR. The sample consists of about 4,400 clones, roughly two thirds of them appearing once. The starting material was PBMCs, obtained 100 days after allogeneic stem cell transplant. All receptors come from a male patient aged 60 to 75 who had an allogeneic stem cell transplant, so the T cells may come from the graft donor. Some clones in this sample may be carry-over from other donors' samples.

The rearrangement uses TRBV4-2 and TRBJ2-2, with 12 bases identical to TRBD2. Germline V gene data show CDR1 as LGHNA and CDR2 as YNFKEQ. The CDR3 length is 17 residues. J gave up 8 bases and V 2 bases, and 9 bases lay outside the gene matches. The CDR3 DNA follows: TGTGCCAGCAGCCAACTAGCGGGAGGGTTGGCGGAGGGGGAGCTGTTTTTT. Amino acids: CASSQLAGGLAEGELFF.

This clone showed up just once. This same CDR3 is encoded by further DNA sequences in the sample. The V call is TRBV30, the J call TRBJ1-2; D is undetermined. V was pared by 2 bases and J by 4 bases, with 8 bases between. This CDR3 has 12 amino acids. From germline, CDR1 is GTSNPN and CDR2 SVGIG (reference sequence). The CDR3 DNA reads as TGTGCCTGGAGTCGCCAAAGCTATGGCTACACCTTC. It codes for CAWSRQSYGYTF.

V gene TRBV5-1 combines with J gene TRBJ1-4; 10 nucleotides line up with TRBD1. The CDR3 consists of 16 residues. Per germline, CDR1 SGHRS and CDR2 YFSETQ. V trimming: 4 bases; J trimming: 1 base; junction bases outside the gene matches: 4. The CDR3 loop reads CASSLGQGLTNEKLFF. The CDR3 DNA reads as TGCGCCAGCAGCCTGGGACAGGGGTTAACTAATGAAAAACTGTTTTTT. Filled out from reference TRBV5-1 and TRBJ1-4, the complete variable domain reads KAGVTQTPRYLIKTRGQQVTLSCSPISGHRSVSWYQQTPGQGLQFLFEYFSETQRNKGNFPGRFSGRQFSNSRSEMNVSTLELGDSALYLCASSLGQGLTNEKLFFGSGTQLSVL.

The chain couples TRBV30 to TRBJ2-1; 7 nucleotides align to TRBD2. Germline loops: CDR1 GTSNPN, CDR2 SVGIG (reference sequence). V shed 0 bases, J shed 5 bases, and the junction held 16 bases outside the gene matches. This CDR3 comprises 18 residues. The CDR3 is CAWSVQARESIWDNEQFF. The CDR3 nucleotides read TGTGCCTGGAGTGTACAAGCGCGGGAGTCGATTTGGGACAATGAGCAGTTCTTC.

V gene TRBV30 combines with J gene TRBJ1-6, with 9 bases matching TRBD1. The V gene's germline CDR1 is GTSNPN and CDR2 SVGIG (reference sequence). The CDR3 covers 14 residues. V was pared by 3 bases and J by 8 bases, with 5 bases of the junction left unmatched. CDR3 in amino acids: CAWRGQGQDSPLHF. As DNA, the CDR3 is TGTGCCTGGAGAGGACAGGGGCAGGATTCACCCCTCCACTTT.

The chain has TRBV29-1 and TRBJ1-2; D may be TRBD1 (5 bases). Trimming shortened V by 0 bases and J by 8 bases, and 13 bases separated the two germline ends. CDR1 and CDR2 (germline): SQVTM, ANQGSEA. The CDR3 sequence is 13 residues long. The CDR3 DNA follows: TGCAGCGTTGAAGATCAGGGCCCGTGGGGCTACACCTTC. Its protein is CSVEDQGPWGYTF.

The genes are TRBV30 and TRBJ2-7; no definite D call. Germline V gives CDR1 GTSNPN, CDR2 SVGIG (reference sequence). The ends were cut back, 4 bases at V and 3 bases at J, with 10 bases in the middle. This CDR3 has 12 residues. This chain's CDR3 is CAWKPRNYEQYF. Written as DNA, the CDR3 is TGTGCCTGGAAACCCCGGAACTACGAGCAGTACTTC.

This chain uses TRBV6-5 with TRBJ1-1, with D hard to call. The CDR3 length is 14 residues. The V gene lost 0 bases and the J gene lost 4 bases, with 9 bases spanning the gap. From germline, CDR1 is MNHEY and CDR2 SVGAGI. The chain's CDR3 is CASSYSAVGTEAFF. CDR3 DNA: TGTGCCAGCAGTTACTCGGCGGTGGGCACTGAAGCTTTCTTT.

The chain recombines TRBV23-1 with TRBJ2-5; D not resolved. TRBV23-1 counts as an open reading frame of uncertain function. The CDR3 spans 16 residues. Between the trimmed V and J ends, which lost 2 bases and 0 bases, there was a span of 13 bases. The DNA of the CDR3 is TGCGCCAGCAGTCAAACCTGGACCGAGTACCAAGAGACCCAGTACTTC. Its translation: CASSQTWTEYQETQYF.

The rearrangement uses TRBV6-5 and TRBJ1-4; D not resolved. The V and J ends lost 0 bases and 8 bases respectively, with 10 bases between them. Germline assignment: CDR1 MNHEY and CDR2 SVGAGI. The CDR3 is made up of 14 amino acids. The CDR3 DNA is TGTGCCAGCAGTTACTCGGGAGCGGACGAAAAACTGTTTTTT. It codes for CASSYSGADEKLFF.

The chain carries TRBV7-8 and TRBJ1-1; D gene ambiguous. The CDR3 totals 13 residues. V gave up 6 bases and J gave up 4 bases, with 12 bases separating them. From germline, CDR1 is SGHVS and CDR2 FQNEAQ. The CDR3 loop reads CASSSQAITEAFF. The CDR3 DNA sequence: TGTGCCAGCAGTTCTCAGGCGATCACTGAAGCTTTCTTT.

This clone was recorded a few times. The chain recombines TRBV30 with TRBJ1-5; D possibly corresponds to TRBD1 (5 bases). CDR3 size: 13 residues. CDR1 and CDR2 from the germline V gene are GTSNPN and SVGIG (reference sequence). Trimming left V 2 bases short and J 3 bases short, with 8 bases between. In DNA, the CDR3 is TGTGCCTGGAGTCTGGGGGACAATCAGCCCCAGCATTTT. It translates to CAWSLGDNQPQHF.

The CDR3, as DNA: TGTGCCAGCAGTGCAGGGCCGTATAATTCACCCCTCCACTTT. Its protein product is CASSAGPYNSPLHF. The genes are TRBV6-1 and TRBJ1-6, with TRBD1 as a possible D gene (5 bases). The CDR3 runs 14 residues. V was shortened by 4 bases and J by 4 bases, with 8 bases between the two germline ends. Germline values: CDR1 MNHNS, CDR2 SASEGT.

The rearrangement uses TRBV6-5 and TRBJ2-1; 7 positions agree with TRBD2. There are 14 residues in the CDR3. V gave up 2 bases and J gave up 6 bases; unmatched junction bases: 4. Germline-derived CDR1 and CDR2 are MNHEY and SVGAGI. The CDR3 nucleotides read TGTGCCAGCAGTTACCAGCGACTAGCCAATGAGCAGTTCTTC. It yields the protein CASSYQRLANEQFF.

The gene calls are TRBV5-6 and TRBJ1-2, with D unclear. CDR1 is SGHDT, CDR2 YYEEEE, per germline. The CDR3 length is 12 residues. The V and J ends lost 1 base and 8 bases respectively, with 9 bases between them. CDR3 sequence (DNA): TGTGCCAGCAGCTTGTCTCGGCTAGGCTACACCTTC. Protein sequence: CASSLSRLGYTF.

This clone turned up a few times. The V gene is TRBV2, the J gene TRBJ1-5; D remains unclear. The germline gives CDR1 SNHLY, CDR2 FYNNEI. Trimming took 4 bases from V and 4 from J, leaving 5 bases between them. The CDR3 consists of 12 residues. The CDR3 is CASSGGNQPQHF. CDR3 sequence (DNA): TGTGCCAGCAGTGGAGGAAATCAGCCCCAGCATTTT.

CDR3 coding DNA: TGTGCCTGGACCCATAATTTAGAGCAGTACTTC. This translates into CAWTHNLEQYF. V and J are TRBV30 and TRBJ2-7; no clear D gene. V was shortened by 4 bases and J by 7 bases, with 11 bases between the two germline ends. The germline CDR1 and CDR2 sequences are GTSNPN and SVGIG (reference sequence). The CDR3 is 11 amino acids.